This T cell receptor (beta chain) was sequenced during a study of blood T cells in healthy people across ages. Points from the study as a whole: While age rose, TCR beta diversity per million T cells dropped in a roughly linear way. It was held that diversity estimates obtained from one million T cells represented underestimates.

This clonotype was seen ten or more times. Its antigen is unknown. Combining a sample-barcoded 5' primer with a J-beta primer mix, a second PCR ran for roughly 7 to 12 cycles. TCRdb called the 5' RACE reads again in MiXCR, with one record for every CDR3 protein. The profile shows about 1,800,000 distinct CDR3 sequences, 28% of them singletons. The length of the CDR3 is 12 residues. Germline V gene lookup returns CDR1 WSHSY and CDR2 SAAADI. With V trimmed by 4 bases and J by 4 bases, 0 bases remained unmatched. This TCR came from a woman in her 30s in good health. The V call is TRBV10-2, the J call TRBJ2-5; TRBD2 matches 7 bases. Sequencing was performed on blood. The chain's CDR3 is CASSGEGETQYF. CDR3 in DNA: TGCGCCAGCAGTGGGGAGGGAGAGACCCAGTACTTC.